This entry lists 15 T cell receptor beta chains sequenced from one sample in a study of cytomegalovirus exposure and HLA in healthy donors. PCR amplification relied on 60 Vbeta primers (plus 13 Jbeta primers). Sequencing was performed with immunoSEQ multiplex PCR; in TCRdb, only in-frame clones are kept and a portion is missing. The sample carries over 100,000 clones, around three quarters recorded once. Sequencing used PBMCs. The receptors come from a male donor in good health and CMV-seropositive.

The chain links TRBV7-3 to TRBJ2-6; maybe TRBD1 (5 bases). The CDR3 contains 19 residues. V gave up 1 base and J gave up 0 bases, with 16 bases separating them. CDR1 is SGHTA and CDR2 is FQGTGA in the germline V gene. As DNA, the CDR3 is TGTGCCAGCAGCTTAATGGCGGTGGGGCCGCTCTCTGGGGCCAACGTCCTGACTTTC. Encoded protein: CASSLMAVGPLSGANVLTF.

The chain combines TRBV19 with TRBJ2-3, with 10 bases identical to TRBD2. CDR1 LNHDA and CDR2 SQIVND come from the germline V gene (reference sequence). The CDR3 is made up of 14 amino acids. The ends lost 6 bases at V and 0 bases at J; junction bases unmatched: 0. The CDR3 DNA follows: TGTGCCAGTAGACTAGCGGGAAGCACAGATACGCAGTATTTT. Translated: CASRLAGSTDTQYF.

V gene TRBV7-9 combines with J gene TRBJ2-1; D ambiguous. Trimming removed 4 bases from V and 3 bases from J, with 7 bases in between. This CDR3 region has 13 residues. Per germline, CDR1 SEHNR and CDR2 FQNEAQ (reference sequence). CDR3 loop: CASSSAGYNEQFF. As DNA, the CDR3 is TGTGCCAGCAGCTCTGCAGGCTACAATGAGCAGTTCTTC.

The chain links TRBV6-1 to TRBJ2-1, with a possible D match to TRBD1 (5 bases). The CDR3 consists of 14 residues. The germline V gene has CDR1 MNHNS and CDR2 SASEGT. Trimming took off 5 bases at V and 5 bases at J, with 13 bases between the two ends. The CDR3 sequence is CASSYIAQDNEQFF. In nucleotides, the CDR3 is TGTGCCAGCAGTTATATCGCACAGGACAATGAGCAGTTCTTC.

The chain employs TRBV6-1 and TRBJ1-6, with a tentative D call TRBD1 (5 bases). The length of the CDR3 is 19 residues. V was clipped by 3 bases and J by 0 bases, with 18 bases between them. Germline V gene sequence: CDR1 MNHNS, CDR2 SASEGT. The CDR3 reads CASSDDGQGRSSYNSPLHF. CDR3 DNA sequence: TGTGCCAGCAGTGATGATGGGCAGGGCCGAAGCTCCTATAATTCACCCCTCCACTTT.

This chain joins TRBV18 and TRBJ1-3, with unresolved D. The CDR3 runs to 15 residues. V was shortened by 2 bases and J by 0 bases, with 8 bases between the two germline ends. Per germline, CDR1 KGHSH and CDR2 LQKENI. The CDR3 bases are TGTGCCAGCTCACCAACGAGGGACTCTGGAAACACCATATATTTT. As protein: CASSPTRDSGNTIYF.

The rearrangement links TRBV6-5 to TRBJ2-3; no firm D call. CDR1 is MNHEY, CDR2 SVGAGI, per germline. Trimming stripped 5 bases from V and 4 bases from J, with 13 bases between. This CDR3 contains 14 residues. As DNA, the CDR3 is TGTGCCAGCAGTCCCTTAGCAAGAGCAGATACGCAGTATTTT. Its translation is CASSPLARADTQYF.

This chain uses TRBV27 with TRBJ1-6; tentatively, D is TRBD1 (5 bases). Trimming stripped 3 bases from V and 8 bases from J, with 14 bases between. The germline CDR1 and CDR2 sequences are MNHEY and SMNVEV (reference sequence). The CDR3 contains 15 residues. CDR3 bases: TGTGCCAGCAGTTTGTTCGGCAGGGCCTATTCACCCCTCCACTTT. Residues: CASSLFGRAYSPLHF.

This clone has a handful of counts. The rearrangement links TRBV13 to TRBJ2-7, with TRBD2 matching over 11 bases. The CDR3 consists of 18 residues. In germline, CDR1 is PRHDT, CDR2 FYEKMQ (reference sequence). V dropped 5 bases and J dropped 1; count of bases not matched to a gene: 13. In nucleotides, the CDR3 is TGTGCCAGCAGCGCCCAAGTTGGCGGGACTAGCGGTTCCTACGAGCAGTACTTC. Amino acids: CASSAQVGGTSGSYEQYF. The full variable domain, its missing parts supplied by reference TRBV13 and TRBJ2-7, is AAGVIQSPRHLIKEKRETATLKCYPIPRHDTVYWYQQGPGQDPQFLISFYEKMQSDKGSIPDRFSAQQFSDYHSELNMSSLELGDSALYFCASSAQVGGTSGSYEQYFGPGTRLTVT.

The rearrangement links TRBV28 to TRBJ1-4, with 7 bases fitting TRBD1. V lost 2 bases to trimming and J lost 7 bases; unmatched junction nucleotides: 4. The germline V gene has CDR1 MDHEN and CDR2 SYDVKM. The CDR3 is 14 amino acids. CDR3 protein: CASSLRQGGEKLFF. Written as DNA, the CDR3 is TGTGCCAGCAGTTTACGACAGGGCGGTGAAAAACTGTTTTTT.

The chain joins TRBV5-1 to TRBJ2-1, with 9 bases aligning to TRBD2. Trimming took 4 bases from V and 7 from J; bases not matched to a gene: 9. Germline V gene data show CDR1 as SGHRS and CDR2 as YFSETQ. The CDR3 loop spans 15 amino acids. The CDR3 is CASSLGAGGQNEQFF. The DNA of the CDR3 is TGCGCCAGCAGCCTGGGGGCGGGGGGGCAGAATGAGCAGTTCTTC.

This clone turned up a few times. The chain links TRBV30 to TRBJ1-2; 10 bases line up with TRBD1. CDR3 size: 11 residues. The germline CDR1 and CDR2 sequences are GTSNPN and SVGIG (reference sequence). The V and J ends lost 5 bases and 8 bases, in that order; junction bases with no gene match: 2. The CDR3 DNA follows: TGTGCCTGGGGGACAGGGGTAGGCTACACCTTC. Residues: CAWGTGVGYTF.

The chain uses TRBV6-1 and TRBJ2-3; a weak D match, TRBD2 (6 bases). This CDR3 has 12 amino acids. Germline-derived CDR1 and CDR2 are MNHNS and SASEGT. V lost 4 bases and J lost 9, with 11 bases in between. The CDR3 protein is CASSVLRDTQYF. The CDR3 region has the DNA TGTGCCAGCAGTGTCCTGCGGGACACGCAGTATTTT.

This chain connects TRBV7-2 to TRBJ2-1; 8 bases line up with TRBD2. The CDR3 is 17 residues long. The ends lost 5 bases at V and 4 bases at J; junction bases unmatched: 13. Germline lookup yields CDR1 SGHTA and CDR2 FQGNSA. The CDR3 DNA reads TGTGCCAGCAGCCTAGTGAATTTAGCGGGAAATTACAATGAGCAGTTCTTC. It encodes CASSLVNLAGNYNEQFF.

The chain couples TRBV2 to TRBJ2-7; 7 positions match TRBD1. The CDR3 has 12 amino acids. V lost 4 bases to trimming and J lost 3 bases; unmatched junction nucleotides: 0. Germline assignment: CDR1 SNHLY and CDR2 FYNNEI. The CDR3 DNA is TGTGCCAGCAGTGGGGACAGCTACGAGCAGTACTTC. This codes for CASSGDSYEQYF. The full variable domain, in which reference TRBV2 and TRBJ2-7 provide the parts outside the CDR3, is EPEVTQTPSHQVTQMGQEVILRCVPISNHLYFYWYRQILGQKVEFLVSFYNNEISEKSEIFDDQFSVERPDGSNFTLKIRSTKLEDSAMYFCASSGDSYEQYFGPGTRLTVT.